This T cell receptor (beta chain) emerged from a study of T cell responses to AZD1222 COVID-19 vaccine. Comments on this clone: The antigen is unknown.

Libraries were prepared by immunoSEQ multiplex PCR; TCRdb keeps only in-frame clonotypes and omits some of them. The repertoire includes 110,000 to 150,000 clones, over 90% of them detected once, and under 6.5% sits in the top ten. Germline values: CDR1 MNHEY, CDR2 SVGAGI. The CDR3 totals 15 residues. Trimming stripped 0 bases from V and 1 base from J, with 9 bases between. Study conclusions and caveats: Repertoires were obtained solely post-peak T cell response. Only a handful of people who got AZD1222 tested seropositive at baseline. Clonal diversity may have been underestimated in mostly white British donors.

Sequencing was performed on peripheral blood, taken on day 0 of AZD1222 vaccination. J is TRBJ1-1 and V is TRBV6-5, with D perhaps TRBD1 (5 bases). The sequence was obtained from an adult in good health. In nucleotides, the CDR3 is TGTGCCAGCAGTTACTCGGGGCCGGCGAACACTGAAGCTTTCTTT. Translating gives CASSYSGPANTEAFF.